The 28 T cell receptor beta chains given below trace back to one sample, sequenced in a study of blood T cell repertoires in COVID-19. Using immunoSEQ multiplex PCR, the repertoire was profiled, and TCRdb retains in-frame clones only, with some absent. Of 96,000 or so clones listed, 75% to 85% were seen once; the top ten hold roughly 4.8%. The sequenced material came from peripheral blood. The origin of the receptors is a man at least 80 years old with COVID-19, enrolled during active disease.

This clone was seen just once. The chain has TRBV25-1 and TRBJ2-2, with D maybe TRBD1 (6 bases). V shed 4 bases and J shed 7 bases, with 10 bases lying between them. This CDR3 is 13 amino acids long. The germline V gene has CDR1 MGHDK and CDR2 SYGVNS. Written as DNA, the CDR3 is TGTGCCAGCAGTGCACAGGGTATCGGGGAGCTGTTTTTT. Translating gives CASSAQGIGELFF.

The gene calls are TRBV6-5 and TRBJ2-1, with TRBD2 identical over 8 bases. The V gene's germline CDR1 is MNHEY and CDR2 SVGAGI. The CDR3 has 14 residues. V gave up 6 bases and J gave up 7 bases; unmatched junction bases: 8. The CDR3 region is CASSLLAASNEQFF. The CDR3 DNA sequence: TGTGCCAGCAGCCTACTAGCGGCCTCAAATGAGCAGTTCTTC.

This rearrangement joins TRBV24-1 to TRBJ2-6; maybe TRBD1 (6 bases). There are 17 residues in the CDR3. The V end lost 4 bases, the J end lost 2 bases, and 14 bases lay between the germline ends. The germline CDR1 and CDR2 sequences are KGHDR and SFDVKD. This CDR3 is CATSDLNEGAGANVLTF. The CDR3 nucleotides read TGTGCCACCAGTGACCTTAATGAGGGGGCTGGGGCCAACGTCCTGACTTTC.

This rearrangement joins TRBV6-5 to TRBJ2-1, with TRBD2 identical over 12 bases. Losses at the gene ends were 8 bases for V and 0 bases for J; bases not matched to a gene: 2. Per the germline V gene, CDR1 is MNHEY and CDR2 is SVGAGI. There are 15 residues in the CDR3. CDR3 bases: TGTGCCAGCCTAGCGGGAGGGACCTCCTACAATGAGCAGTTCTTC. Translated, it gives CASLAGGTSYNEQFF.

This rearrangement joins TRBV6-2 or TRBV6-3 to TRBJ2-2, with D tentatively TRBD1 (6 bases). From germline, CDR1 is MNHEY and CDR2 SVGEGT. Trimming took 5 bases from V and 2 from J, leaving 12 bases between them. The CDR3 loop spans 15 amino acids. The CDR3 protein is CASSDLGANTGELFF. In DNA form, the CDR3 reads TGTGCCAGCAGTGATTTGGGGGCCAACACCGGGGAGCTGTTTTTT.

This clone was counted once. The chain employs TRBV9 and TRBJ2-5; D is perhaps TRBD2 (6 bases). Germline loops: CDR1 SGDLS, CDR2 YYNGEE. There are 17 residues in the CDR3. Trimming removed 0 bases at V and 0 bases at J, with 15 bases between. CDR3 amino acids: CASSVAPSGRYQETQYF. For the CDR3, the DNA is TGTGCCAGCAGCGTAGCTCCTTCGGGGAGGTACCAAGAGACCCAGTACTTC.

This chain links TRBV7-9 with TRBJ2-7, with a possible D match to TRBD1 (6 bases). The CDR3 extends over 14 amino acids. Trimming removed 1 base at V and 4 bases at J, with 11 bases between. CDR1 SEHNR and CDR2 FQNEAQ come from the germline V gene (reference sequence). The CDR3 DNA follows: TGTGCCAGCAGCTTAGGGACCCAGGGGTACGAGCAGTACTTC. This encodes CASSLGTQGYEQYF.

The chain employs TRBV9 and TRBJ2-2; no reliable D call. CDR1 and CDR2 from the germline V gene are SGDLS and YYNGEE. CDR3 size: 16 residues. Trimming shortened V by 0 bases and J by 1 base, and 10 bases separated the two germline ends. CDR3 in DNA: TGTGCCAGCAGCGTAGGAATTCCCGGGAACACCGGGGAGCTGTTTTTT. Protein product: CASSVGIPGNTGELFF.

The chain joins TRBV28 to TRBJ1-3; the D gene is possibly TRBD1 (5 bases). Germline V CDR1 and CDR2: MDHEN, SYDVKM. CDR3 length: 12 residues. The CDR3 DNA follows: TGTGCTTCGGGGGTCACTGGAAACACCATATATTTT. Translation: CASGVTGNTIYF.

The chain carries TRBV4-2 and TRBJ2-2; D perhaps matches TRBD2 (5 bases). The germline V gene encodes CDR1 LGHNA and CDR2 YNFKEQ. The ends were cut back, 0 bases at V and 6 bases at J, with 14 bases in the middle. The CDR3 runs to 16 residues. CDR3 amino acids: CASSQDPGYAAGELFF. CDR3 nucleotide sequence: TGTGCCAGCAGCCAAGATCCGGGATATGCCGCCGGGGAGCTGTTTTTT.

The genes are TRBV5-1 and TRBJ2-7; 10 bases are a match to TRBD1. The CDR3 extends over 13 amino acids. CDR1 SGHRS and CDR2 YFSETQ come from the germline V gene. V lost 8 bases, J lost 4 bases, and 6 bases stayed unmatched. CDR3 sequence (DNA): TGCGCCAGTTTTCGGGACAGGGGTTACGAGCAGTACTTC. Amino acid sequence: CASFRDRGYEQYF.

The CDR3 spells CASSRGQVTANYGYTF. The CDR3, as DNA: TGTGCCAGCAGTCGAGGACAGGTAACGGCTAACTATGGCTACACCTTC. The chain joins TRBV2 to TRBJ1-2, with 7 positions matching TRBD1. CDR1 and CDR2 (germline): SNHLY, FYNNEI. CDR3 length equals 16 residues. V lost 5 bases, J lost 0 bases, and 9 bases stayed unmatched.

V and J are TRBV5-1 and TRBJ1-2; no definite D call. CDR3 size: 14 residues. Trimming took off 3 bases at V and 4 bases at J, with 13 bases between the two ends. The germline gives CDR1 SGHRS, CDR2 YFSETQ. CDR3 residues: CASSSAVGGYGYTF. The CDR3 nucleotides read TGCGCCAGCAGCTCTGCGGTCGGAGGCTATGGCTACACCTTC.

The rearrangement uses TRBV6-6 and TRBJ2-5, with 7 bases aligning to TRBD1. Looked up from germline, CDR1 is MNHNY and CDR2 is SVGAGI (reference sequence). CDR3 length equals 14 residues. Trimming took 6 bases from V and 1 from J; bases not matched to a gene: 5. CDR3 residues: CASRPGQTQETQYF. The CDR3 region has the DNA TGTGCCAGCAGGCCGGGACAGACCCAAGAGACCCAGTACTTC.

The V call is TRBV3-1 (or the pseudogene TRBV3-2), the J call TRBJ1-2, with D hard to call. V was clipped by 1 base and J by 6 bases, with 6 bases between them. In germline, CDR1 is LGHDT, CDR2 YNNKEL (reference sequence). The CDR3 totals 12 residues. For the CDR3, the DNA is TGTGCCAGCAGCCAAGTGGGAGATGGCTACACCTTC. This sequence encodes CASSQVGDGYTF.

The J gene is TRBJ2-7, the V gene TRBV2; TRBD2 matches 7 bases. Per the germline V gene, CDR1 is SNHLY and CDR2 is FYNNEI. The CDR3 is 13 residues long. Unmatched junction bases numbered 10, after V lost 9 bases and J lost 5 bases. The CDR3 DNA reads TGTGCCAGACGCGGTGCGGGAGTCAACGAGCAGTACTTC. Its translation is CARRGAGVNEQYF.

This chain joins TRBV15 and TRBJ1-4; TRBD1 agrees at 7 bases. This CDR3 has 16 residues. CDR1 LNHNV and CDR2 YYDKDF come from the germline V gene (reference sequence). V shed 0 bases, J shed 3 bases, and the junction held 4 bases outside the gene matches. The CDR3 is CATSRDSGQSNEKLFF. In nucleotides, the CDR3 is TGTGCCACCAGCAGAGACTCGGGACAGTCTAATGAAAAACTGTTTTTT.

CDR3 in DNA: TGTGCCAGCAGCTTAGCATCAATCTACAATGAGCAGTTCTTC. The encoded protein is CASSLASIYNEQFF. The rearrangement uses TRBV7-9 and TRBJ2-1; D not resolved. This CDR3 is built from 14 residues. Germline-derived CDR1 and CDR2 are SEHNR and FQNEAQ (reference sequence). V was pared by 0 bases and J by 3 bases, with 6 bases between.

V is TRBV19 and J is TRBJ2-5; TRBD2 might be the D (6 bases). V lost 5 bases and J 5 bases, leaving 9 bases between the germline ends. From germline, CDR1 is LNHDA and CDR2 SQIVND (reference sequence). The CDR3 consists of 12 residues. CDR3 nucleotides: TGTGCCAGTAGTCCCCGGGGGGAGACCCAGTACTTC. Its translation: CASSPRGETQYF.

The J gene is TRBJ1-4, the V gene TRBV7-8; possible D gene TRBD1, 6 bases. Germline CDR1 is SGHVS and CDR2 is FQNEAQ. Between the trimmed V and J ends, which lost 3 bases and 7 bases, there was a span of 24 bases. The CDR3 extends over 18 amino acids. CDR3 region: CASSFSPANQGLAEKLFF. CDR3 sequence (DNA): TGTGCCAGCAGCTTCTCCCCAGCCAACCAGGGGCTGGCTGAAAAACTGTTTTTT.

This clone has just one count. The rearrangement links TRBV6-1 to TRBJ2-7; 8 bases fit TRBD1. The CDR3 consists of 14 residues. V was pared by 2 bases and J by 2 bases, with 2 bases of the junction left unmatched. Germline CDR1 and CDR2: MNHNS and SASEGT. This CDR3 reads CASSETGGPYEQYF. Here the CDR3 DNA reads TGTGCCAGCAGTGAAACAGGGGGTCCCTACGAGCAGTACTTC.

This clone was picked up a small number of times. The chain links TRBV19 to TRBJ1-6; TRBD1 agrees at 11 bases. V dropped 4 bases and J dropped 4; count of bases not matched to a gene: 3. Germline-derived CDR1 and CDR2 are LNHDA and SQIVND (reference sequence). The CDR3 is made up of 16 amino acids. DNA of the CDR3: TGTGCCAGTAGTACCCGGGACAGGGGGTATAATTCACCCCTCCACTTT. It specifies CASSTRDRGYNSPLHF.

The chain has TRBV3-1 (or the pseudogene TRBV3-2) and TRBJ2-7, with 9 bases fitting TRBD2. V lost 1 base, J lost 0 bases, and 4 bases stayed unmatched. Per the germline V gene, CDR1 is LGHDT and CDR2 is YNNKEL (reference sequence). The CDR3 extends over 16 amino acids. In DNA form, the CDR3 reads TGTGCCAGCAGCCAAGGTCGCGGGGGGGACTCCTACGAGCAGTACTTC. This codes for CASSQGRGGDSYEQYF.

This clone was counted a single time. The chain has TRBV5-1 and TRBJ2-7; weak D call: TRBD1 (6 bases). CDR1 and CDR2 (germline): SGHRS, YFSETQ. The V gene lost 0 bases and the J gene lost 2 bases, with 6 bases spanning the gap. This CDR3 region has 13 residues. CDR3 coding DNA: TGCGCCAGCAGCTTGGACAGGGCCTACGAGCAGTACTTC. As protein: CASSLDRAYEQYF.

The chain has TRBV19 and TRBJ2-7; D gene uncertain. The CDR3 has 13 residues. Trimming removed 3 bases from V and 3 bases from J, with 9 bases in between. The germline gives CDR1 LNHDA, CDR2 SQIVND (reference sequence). The CDR3 DNA reads TGTGCCAGTAGTATCATACCCGGCTACGAGCAGTACTTC. It specifies CASSIIPGYEQYF.

The CDR3 here is CASSQGGGRTDTQYF. CDR3 coding DNA: TGTGCCAGCAGCCAAGGAGGAGGGCGCACAGATACGCAGTATTTT. This chain uses TRBV4-2 with TRBJ2-3, with a tentative D call TRBD2 (6 bases). V shed 1 base and J shed 1 base, with 9 bases lying between them. Per germline, CDR1 LGHNA and CDR2 YNFKEQ. The CDR3 is 15 residues long.

The V gene is TRBV2, the J gene TRBJ2-6, with D unclear. In germline, CDR1 is SNHLY, CDR2 FYNNEI. V dropped 5 bases and J dropped 0 bases, with 8 bases sitting between them. The CDR3 is 15 residues long. CDR3 nucleotide sequence: TGTGCCAGCAGTCCCCGTTCCTCTGGGGCCAACGTCCTGACTTTC. Protein sequence: CASSPRSSGANVLTF. Full variable domain (rest looked up from reference TRBV2 and TRBJ2-6): EPEVTQTPSHQVTQMGQEVILRCVPISNHLYFYWYRQILGQKVEFLVSFYNNEISEKSEIFDDQFSVERPDGSNFTLKIRSTKLEDSAMYFCASSPRSSGANVLTFGAGSRLTVL.

This clone appeared a single time. In nucleotides, the CDR3 is TGTGCCAGCAGTCACCTCGGACTAGCGACCTACGAGCAGTACTTC. Translated, it gives CASSHLGLATYEQYF. The J gene is TRBJ2-7, the V gene TRBV6-2 or TRBV6-3; TRBD2 aligns across 9 bases. This CDR3 region has 15 residues. The J segment lost 2 bases and the V segment lost 5 bases, leaving 7 bases of the junction unmatched. From germline, CDR1 is MNHEY and CDR2 SVGEGT.